The 25 T cell receptor beta chains given below trace back to one sample, sequenced in a study of cytomegalovirus exposure and HLA in healthy donors. PCR involved 60 Vbeta and 13 Jbeta primers. Measured with immunoSEQ multiplex PCR; TCRdb has only the in-frame clones, and not every one. The sample lists 74,000 or so clones, approximately 75% occurring once. Sequenced sample: PBMCs. These receptors all stem from a middle-aged woman in good health and CMV-seronegative.

V usage is TRBV6-1 and J usage is TRBJ2-7; the D is unclear. The length of the CDR3 is 17 residues. Between the trimmed V and J ends, which lost 0 bases and 0 bases, there was a span of 15 bases. Germline lookup yields CDR1 MNHNS and CDR2 SASEGT. The CDR3 DNA sequence: TGTGCCAGCAGTGAAGCCGGTGAGGCGCTGGGCTCCTACGAGCAGTACTTC. It encodes CASSEAGEALGSYEQYF.

This sequence joins TRBV11-2 and TRBJ2-7; 7 bases align to TRBD1. After removal of 5 bases from V and 4 bases from J, the junction contained 11 bases not matched to a gene. The CDR3 is 15 residues long. Germline V gene data show CDR1 as SGHAT and CDR2 as FQNNGV. CDR3 nucleotides: TGTGCCAGCAGCCTGGGACCCGGGACAGCATACGAGCAGTACTTC. This gives the protein CASSLGPGTAYEQYF.

J is TRBJ1-6 and V is TRBV7-6; D might be TRBD1 (5 bases). The V gene lost 5 bases and the J gene lost 0 bases, with 11 bases spanning the gap. This CDR3 is 16 amino acids long. CDR1 is SGHVS, CDR2 FNYEAQ, per germline. The DNA for the CDR3 is TGTGCCAGCAGCGAAGGGGTGAGCTCCTATAATTCACCCCTCCACTTT. Residues: CASSEGVSSYNSPLHF. Complete variable domain (other parts from reference TRBV7-6 and TRBJ1-6): GAGVSQSPRYKVTKRGQDVALRCDPISGHVSLYWYRQALGQGPEFLTYFNYEAQQDKSGLPNDRFSAERPEGSISTLTIQRTEQRDSAMYRCASSEGVSSYNSPLHFGNGTRLTVT.

The chain couples TRBV15 to TRBJ2-5; 8 bases align to TRBD1. V lost 0 bases to trimming and J lost 5 bases; unmatched junction nucleotides: 5. Germline lookup yields CDR1 LNHNV and CDR2 YYDKDF (reference sequence). The CDR3 consists of 15 residues. The CDR3 loop is CATSRETGVGETQYF. Here the CDR3 DNA reads TGTGCCACCAGCAGAGAGACAGGGGTCGGGGAGACCCAGTACTTC.

This chain joins TRBV19 and TRBJ2-3, with 7 nucleotides matching TRBD1. V was clipped by 5 bases and J by 0 bases; unmatched bases: 11. Germline V gene sequence: CDR1 LNHDA, CDR2 SQIVND (reference sequence). The CDR3 extends over 17 amino acids. Written as DNA, the CDR3 is TGTGCCAGTAGTGCGCCCCCGGGACAGAGAAGCACAGATACGCAGTATTTT. Translation: CASSAPPGQRSTDTQYF.

This clone was detected a few times. The genes are TRBV19 and TRBJ1-1; D is uncertain. V was clipped by 7 bases and J by 3 bases, with 12 bases between them. Germline V gene sequence: CDR1 LNHDA, CDR2 SQIVND (reference sequence). The CDR3 spans 13 residues. The CDR3 DNA reads as TGTGCCAGTATCCCCCCTTCCGACACTGAAGCTTTCTTT. Protein: CASIPPSDTEAFF.

V and J are TRBV29-1 and TRBJ2-1; perhaps TRBD2 as D (5 bases). Germline values: CDR1 SQVTM, CDR2 ANQGSEA. V was trimmed by 4 bases and J by 7 bases, leaving 14 bases between them. The length of the CDR3 is 13 residues. CDR3 DNA: TGCAGCGTTGCGGCGGGCCCCTTAAATGAGCAGTTCTTC. Translated: CSVAAGPLNEQFF.

The chain is built from TRBV28 and TRBJ2-7; D is undetermined. The germline V and J ends were trimmed by 5 bases and 3 bases, with 11 bases remaining between them. The CDR3 extends over 13 amino acids. Germline-derived CDR1 and CDR2 are MDHEN and SYDVKM. The CDR3 loop is CASSPPAIYEQYF. The CDR3 DNA reads TGTGCCAGCAGTCCTCCTGCGATCTACGAGCAGTACTTC.

The chain joins TRBV19 to TRBJ1-5; D might be TRBD1 (6 bases). Germline CDR1 reads LNHDA; CDR2 reads SQIVND (reference sequence). Trimming shortened V by 4 bases and J by 2 bases, and 9 bases separated the two germline ends. The CDR3 totals 14 residues. For the CDR3, the DNA is TGTGCCAGTAGTACCCGACAGGGCAATCAGCCCCAGCATTTT. This codes for CASSTRQGNQPQHF.

The chain is built from TRBV29-1 and TRBJ2-1, with 11 bases lining up with TRBD2. CDR1 is SQVTM and CDR2 is ANQGSEA in the germline V gene. The ends lost 6 bases at V and 9 bases at J; junction bases unmatched: 13. The CDR3 covers 15 residues. CDR3 nucleotide sequence: TGCAGCGTGGGGGACTTAGCGGGAGGGCCGAGTGAGCAGTTCTTC. Its translation is CSVGDLAGGPSEQFF.

The chain couples TRBV18 to TRBJ1-5; 9 nucleotides line up with TRBD1. This CDR3 contains 16 residues. Germline lookup yields CDR1 KGHSH and CDR2 LQKENI. The junction had 9 bases not matched to a gene; V was cut back by 4 bases and J by 5 bases. Here the CDR3 DNA reads TGTGCCAGCTCACTTCGGCGGGGACAGGGCGATCAGCCCCAGCATTTT. This sequence encodes CASSLRRGQGDQPQHF.

V gene TRBV29-1 combines with J gene TRBJ2-3, with TRBD2 matching 7 bases. J lost 2 bases, V lost 7 bases, and 6 bases had no gene match. The CDR3 extends over 13 amino acids. Germline V gives CDR1 SQVTM, CDR2 ANQGSEA. CDR3 region: CSGQAGITDTQYF. In nucleotides, the CDR3 is TGCAGCGGCCAAGCGGGGATCACAGATACGCAGTATTTT.

V and J are TRBV19 and TRBJ1-5, with 7 bases identical to TRBD1. With 3 bases clipped from V and 0 bases from J, the junction kept 8 bases outside the gene matches. CDR1 and CDR2 from the germline V gene are LNHDA and SQIVND (reference sequence). The CDR3 runs to 17 residues. CDR3 DNA sequence: TGTGCCAGTAGTATCTCGGTGGGACAGTATAGCAATCAGCCCCAGCATTTT. Protein sequence: CASSISVGQYSNQPQHF. Full variable domain (rest looked up from reference TRBV19 and TRBJ1-5): DGGITQSPKYLFRKEGQNVTLSCEQNLNHDAMYWYRQDPGQGLRLIYYSQIVNDFQKGDIAEGYSVSREKKESFPLTVTSAQKNPTAFYLCASSISVGQYSNQPQHFGDGTRLSIL.

The chain carries TRBV6-1 and TRBJ2-2; 7 bases align to TRBD2. This CDR3 spans 14 amino acids. Germline loops: CDR1 MNHNS, CDR2 SASEGT. V lost 6 bases and J lost 1; bases outside the gene matches: 2. The CDR3 DNA reads as TGTGCCAGCAGCGCTAGCGGGAACACCGGGGAGCTGTTTTTT. Amino acids: CASSASGNTGELFF.

The chain carries TRBV19 and TRBJ2-1; 13 bases are shared with TRBD2. This CDR3 region has 15 residues. The trim removed 4 bases at V and 6 bases at J, leaving 3 bases unmatched. Germline V gene lookup returns CDR1 LNHDA and CDR2 SQIVND (reference sequence). The chain's CDR3 is CASSTTSGRLNEQFF. In DNA form, the CDR3 reads TGTGCCAGTAGTACGACTAGCGGGAGGCTCAATGAGCAGTTCTTC.

The chain uses TRBV11-1 and TRBJ1-2, with TRBD1 matching 12 bases. Per germline, CDR1 SGHAT and CDR2 FQDESV (reference sequence). The CDR3 runs to 15 residues. V dropped 5 bases and J dropped 4; count of bases not matched to a gene: 5. The DNA of the CDR3 is TGTGCCAGCAGCGAAGGGACAGGGGGCATCTATGGCTACACCTTC. Protein product: CASSEGTGGIYGYTF.

To note about this clone: The sample has other DNA sequences that encode this CDR3 too. V usage is TRBV18 and J usage is TRBJ2-3; D not resolved. Germline CDR1 reads KGHSH; CDR2 reads LQKENI. Trimming took 9 bases from V and 4 from J, leaving 17 bases between them. This CDR3 is built from 14 residues. CDR3 in DNA: TGTGCCAGTTCCCCATCTGTAGTCGCAGATACGCAGTATTTT. Translation gives CASSPSVVADTQYF.

The chain is built from TRBV2 and TRBJ1-5, with D possibly matching TRBD1 (6 bases). V gave up 5 bases and J gave up 7 bases, with 15 bases separating them. This CDR3 region has 14 residues. Germline V gene sequence: CDR1 SNHLY, CDR2 FYNNEI. CDR3 in DNA: TGTGCCAGCAGTCTGGACAGCAATGGACAGCCCCAGCATTTT. Encoded protein: CASSLDSNGQPQHF.

The chain joins TRBV6-1 to TRBJ1-1; 8 bases line up with TRBD1. Looked up from germline, CDR1 is MNHNS and CDR2 is SASEGT. Unmatched junction bases numbered 5, after V lost 4 bases and J lost 1 base. The CDR3 consists of 15 residues. The DNA for the CDR3 is TGTGCCAGCAGTGTCGACAGGGGCCGGAACACTGAAGCTTTCTTT. It translates to CASSVDRGRNTEAFF.

This chain uses TRBV11-2 with TRBJ2-1, with a weak D call TRBD1 (5 bases). CDR3 length: 18 residues. Between the trimmed V and J ends, which lost 1 base and 1 base, there was a span of 17 bases. Germline V gene sequence: CDR1 SGHAT, CDR2 FQNNGV. For the CDR3, the DNA is TGTGCCAGCAGCTTAGGCAGAAAGACAGCAAAATCCTACAATGAGCAGTTCTTC. Its protein is CASSLGRKTAKSYNEQFF.

This clone was seen once. The rearrangement uses TRBV9 and TRBJ2-1, with 11 bases aligning to TRBD2. CDR1 is SGDLS, CDR2 YYNGEE, per germline. CDR3 size: 16 residues. With V trimmed by 0 bases and J by 4 bases, 3 bases remained unmatched. The CDR3 DNA sequence: TGTGCCAGCAGCGTAGCTAGCGGGAGGCCTTACAATGAGCAGTTCTTC. Translating gives CASSVASGRPYNEQFF.

The CDR3 here is CASSLGGVNEQYF. CDR3 nucleotides: TGTGCCAGCAGCTTGGGGGGAGTAAACGAGCAGTACTTC. The chain employs TRBV7-9 and TRBJ2-7; perhaps TRBD2 as D (6 bases). This CDR3 has 13 amino acids. Germline V gene data show CDR1 as SEHNR and CDR2 as FQNEAQ (reference sequence). The V end lost 3 bases, the J end lost 5 bases, and 11 bases lay between the germline ends.

The V and J genes are TRBV11-2 and TRBJ2-7, with 10 bases that match TRBD2. CDR3 length: 18 residues. Germline CDR1 and CDR2: SGHAT and FQNNGV. Trimming removed 4 bases from V and 0 bases from J; junction bases left unmatched: 12. The CDR3: CASSYGLAETLSSYEQYF. The CDR3 bases are TGTGCCAGCAGCTATGGACTAGCGGAGACATTGAGCTCCTACGAGCAGTACTTC.

The rearrangement links TRBV19 to TRBJ1-5; 8 bases are a match to TRBD1. Looked up from germline, CDR1 is LNHDA and CDR2 is SQIVND (reference sequence). V shed 5 bases and J 5 bases; nucleotides not matched to a gene: 11. This CDR3 is 16 amino acids long. CDR3 amino acids: CASSFPDGTGDQPQHF. The CDR3, as DNA: TGTGCCAGTAGTTTCCCCGACGGGACAGGCGATCAGCCCCAGCATTTT.

The V gene is TRBV7-2, the J gene TRBJ1-5; no clear D. Germline V gene lookup returns CDR1 SGHTA and CDR2 FQGNSA. There are 14 residues in the CDR3. V lost 1 base, J lost 1 base, and 5 bases lay in between. The CDR3 DNA is TGTGCCAGCAGCTTAGGGAGAAGCAATCAGCCCCAGCATTTT. Its protein product is CASSLGRSNQPQHF.